This TCR beta chain was recorded in a study of response to subunit inactivated influenza vaccine. This clonotype has ten or more counts. Its matching antigen is unknown. Study-wide results and caveats: A suggestion made by the authors is that each seasonal influenza vaccination recruits few new T cells.

The CDR3 is 15 residues long. The ends were cut back, 0 bases at V and 4 bases at J, with 11 bases in the middle. The germline V gene encodes CDR1 SGHKS and CDR2 YYEKEE (reference sequence). TCRdb reprocessed the RT-PCR reads with MiXCR, giving one entry per CDR3 protein. The sample has about half a million distinct CDR3 sequences, over 9.5% seen once. This sample comprised PBMCs from blood, obtained 40 to 50 days after vaccination. The genes are TRBV5-5 and TRBJ2-1; D unresolved. The origin of this receptor is a man aged 45-65 years who received an inactivated influenza vaccine. CDR3 sequence: CASSLEARSYNEQFF. The CDR3 DNA reads as TGTGCCAGCAGCTTGGAAGCGAGATCTTACAATGAGCAGTTCTTC.